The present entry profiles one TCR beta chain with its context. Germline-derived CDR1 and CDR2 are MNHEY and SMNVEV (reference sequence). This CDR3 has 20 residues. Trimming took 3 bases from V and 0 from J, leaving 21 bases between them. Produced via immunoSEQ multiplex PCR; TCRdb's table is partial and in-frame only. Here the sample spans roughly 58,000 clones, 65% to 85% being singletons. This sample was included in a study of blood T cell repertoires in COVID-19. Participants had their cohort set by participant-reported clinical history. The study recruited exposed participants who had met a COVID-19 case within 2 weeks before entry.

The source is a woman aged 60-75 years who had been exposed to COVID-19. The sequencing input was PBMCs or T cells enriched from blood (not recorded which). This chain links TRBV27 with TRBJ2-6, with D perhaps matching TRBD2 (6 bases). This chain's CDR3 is CASSLATFGTVFSGANVLTF. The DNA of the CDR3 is TGTGCCAGCAGTTTGGCCACTTTCGGGACTGTTTTCTCTGGGGCCAACGTCCTGACTTTC. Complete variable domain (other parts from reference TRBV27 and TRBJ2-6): EAQVTQNPRYLITVTGKKLTVTCSQNMNHEYMSWYRQDPGLGLRQIYYSMNVEVTDKGDVPEGYKVSRKEKRNFPLILESPSPNQTSLYFCASSLATFGTVFSGANVLTFGAGSRLTVL.